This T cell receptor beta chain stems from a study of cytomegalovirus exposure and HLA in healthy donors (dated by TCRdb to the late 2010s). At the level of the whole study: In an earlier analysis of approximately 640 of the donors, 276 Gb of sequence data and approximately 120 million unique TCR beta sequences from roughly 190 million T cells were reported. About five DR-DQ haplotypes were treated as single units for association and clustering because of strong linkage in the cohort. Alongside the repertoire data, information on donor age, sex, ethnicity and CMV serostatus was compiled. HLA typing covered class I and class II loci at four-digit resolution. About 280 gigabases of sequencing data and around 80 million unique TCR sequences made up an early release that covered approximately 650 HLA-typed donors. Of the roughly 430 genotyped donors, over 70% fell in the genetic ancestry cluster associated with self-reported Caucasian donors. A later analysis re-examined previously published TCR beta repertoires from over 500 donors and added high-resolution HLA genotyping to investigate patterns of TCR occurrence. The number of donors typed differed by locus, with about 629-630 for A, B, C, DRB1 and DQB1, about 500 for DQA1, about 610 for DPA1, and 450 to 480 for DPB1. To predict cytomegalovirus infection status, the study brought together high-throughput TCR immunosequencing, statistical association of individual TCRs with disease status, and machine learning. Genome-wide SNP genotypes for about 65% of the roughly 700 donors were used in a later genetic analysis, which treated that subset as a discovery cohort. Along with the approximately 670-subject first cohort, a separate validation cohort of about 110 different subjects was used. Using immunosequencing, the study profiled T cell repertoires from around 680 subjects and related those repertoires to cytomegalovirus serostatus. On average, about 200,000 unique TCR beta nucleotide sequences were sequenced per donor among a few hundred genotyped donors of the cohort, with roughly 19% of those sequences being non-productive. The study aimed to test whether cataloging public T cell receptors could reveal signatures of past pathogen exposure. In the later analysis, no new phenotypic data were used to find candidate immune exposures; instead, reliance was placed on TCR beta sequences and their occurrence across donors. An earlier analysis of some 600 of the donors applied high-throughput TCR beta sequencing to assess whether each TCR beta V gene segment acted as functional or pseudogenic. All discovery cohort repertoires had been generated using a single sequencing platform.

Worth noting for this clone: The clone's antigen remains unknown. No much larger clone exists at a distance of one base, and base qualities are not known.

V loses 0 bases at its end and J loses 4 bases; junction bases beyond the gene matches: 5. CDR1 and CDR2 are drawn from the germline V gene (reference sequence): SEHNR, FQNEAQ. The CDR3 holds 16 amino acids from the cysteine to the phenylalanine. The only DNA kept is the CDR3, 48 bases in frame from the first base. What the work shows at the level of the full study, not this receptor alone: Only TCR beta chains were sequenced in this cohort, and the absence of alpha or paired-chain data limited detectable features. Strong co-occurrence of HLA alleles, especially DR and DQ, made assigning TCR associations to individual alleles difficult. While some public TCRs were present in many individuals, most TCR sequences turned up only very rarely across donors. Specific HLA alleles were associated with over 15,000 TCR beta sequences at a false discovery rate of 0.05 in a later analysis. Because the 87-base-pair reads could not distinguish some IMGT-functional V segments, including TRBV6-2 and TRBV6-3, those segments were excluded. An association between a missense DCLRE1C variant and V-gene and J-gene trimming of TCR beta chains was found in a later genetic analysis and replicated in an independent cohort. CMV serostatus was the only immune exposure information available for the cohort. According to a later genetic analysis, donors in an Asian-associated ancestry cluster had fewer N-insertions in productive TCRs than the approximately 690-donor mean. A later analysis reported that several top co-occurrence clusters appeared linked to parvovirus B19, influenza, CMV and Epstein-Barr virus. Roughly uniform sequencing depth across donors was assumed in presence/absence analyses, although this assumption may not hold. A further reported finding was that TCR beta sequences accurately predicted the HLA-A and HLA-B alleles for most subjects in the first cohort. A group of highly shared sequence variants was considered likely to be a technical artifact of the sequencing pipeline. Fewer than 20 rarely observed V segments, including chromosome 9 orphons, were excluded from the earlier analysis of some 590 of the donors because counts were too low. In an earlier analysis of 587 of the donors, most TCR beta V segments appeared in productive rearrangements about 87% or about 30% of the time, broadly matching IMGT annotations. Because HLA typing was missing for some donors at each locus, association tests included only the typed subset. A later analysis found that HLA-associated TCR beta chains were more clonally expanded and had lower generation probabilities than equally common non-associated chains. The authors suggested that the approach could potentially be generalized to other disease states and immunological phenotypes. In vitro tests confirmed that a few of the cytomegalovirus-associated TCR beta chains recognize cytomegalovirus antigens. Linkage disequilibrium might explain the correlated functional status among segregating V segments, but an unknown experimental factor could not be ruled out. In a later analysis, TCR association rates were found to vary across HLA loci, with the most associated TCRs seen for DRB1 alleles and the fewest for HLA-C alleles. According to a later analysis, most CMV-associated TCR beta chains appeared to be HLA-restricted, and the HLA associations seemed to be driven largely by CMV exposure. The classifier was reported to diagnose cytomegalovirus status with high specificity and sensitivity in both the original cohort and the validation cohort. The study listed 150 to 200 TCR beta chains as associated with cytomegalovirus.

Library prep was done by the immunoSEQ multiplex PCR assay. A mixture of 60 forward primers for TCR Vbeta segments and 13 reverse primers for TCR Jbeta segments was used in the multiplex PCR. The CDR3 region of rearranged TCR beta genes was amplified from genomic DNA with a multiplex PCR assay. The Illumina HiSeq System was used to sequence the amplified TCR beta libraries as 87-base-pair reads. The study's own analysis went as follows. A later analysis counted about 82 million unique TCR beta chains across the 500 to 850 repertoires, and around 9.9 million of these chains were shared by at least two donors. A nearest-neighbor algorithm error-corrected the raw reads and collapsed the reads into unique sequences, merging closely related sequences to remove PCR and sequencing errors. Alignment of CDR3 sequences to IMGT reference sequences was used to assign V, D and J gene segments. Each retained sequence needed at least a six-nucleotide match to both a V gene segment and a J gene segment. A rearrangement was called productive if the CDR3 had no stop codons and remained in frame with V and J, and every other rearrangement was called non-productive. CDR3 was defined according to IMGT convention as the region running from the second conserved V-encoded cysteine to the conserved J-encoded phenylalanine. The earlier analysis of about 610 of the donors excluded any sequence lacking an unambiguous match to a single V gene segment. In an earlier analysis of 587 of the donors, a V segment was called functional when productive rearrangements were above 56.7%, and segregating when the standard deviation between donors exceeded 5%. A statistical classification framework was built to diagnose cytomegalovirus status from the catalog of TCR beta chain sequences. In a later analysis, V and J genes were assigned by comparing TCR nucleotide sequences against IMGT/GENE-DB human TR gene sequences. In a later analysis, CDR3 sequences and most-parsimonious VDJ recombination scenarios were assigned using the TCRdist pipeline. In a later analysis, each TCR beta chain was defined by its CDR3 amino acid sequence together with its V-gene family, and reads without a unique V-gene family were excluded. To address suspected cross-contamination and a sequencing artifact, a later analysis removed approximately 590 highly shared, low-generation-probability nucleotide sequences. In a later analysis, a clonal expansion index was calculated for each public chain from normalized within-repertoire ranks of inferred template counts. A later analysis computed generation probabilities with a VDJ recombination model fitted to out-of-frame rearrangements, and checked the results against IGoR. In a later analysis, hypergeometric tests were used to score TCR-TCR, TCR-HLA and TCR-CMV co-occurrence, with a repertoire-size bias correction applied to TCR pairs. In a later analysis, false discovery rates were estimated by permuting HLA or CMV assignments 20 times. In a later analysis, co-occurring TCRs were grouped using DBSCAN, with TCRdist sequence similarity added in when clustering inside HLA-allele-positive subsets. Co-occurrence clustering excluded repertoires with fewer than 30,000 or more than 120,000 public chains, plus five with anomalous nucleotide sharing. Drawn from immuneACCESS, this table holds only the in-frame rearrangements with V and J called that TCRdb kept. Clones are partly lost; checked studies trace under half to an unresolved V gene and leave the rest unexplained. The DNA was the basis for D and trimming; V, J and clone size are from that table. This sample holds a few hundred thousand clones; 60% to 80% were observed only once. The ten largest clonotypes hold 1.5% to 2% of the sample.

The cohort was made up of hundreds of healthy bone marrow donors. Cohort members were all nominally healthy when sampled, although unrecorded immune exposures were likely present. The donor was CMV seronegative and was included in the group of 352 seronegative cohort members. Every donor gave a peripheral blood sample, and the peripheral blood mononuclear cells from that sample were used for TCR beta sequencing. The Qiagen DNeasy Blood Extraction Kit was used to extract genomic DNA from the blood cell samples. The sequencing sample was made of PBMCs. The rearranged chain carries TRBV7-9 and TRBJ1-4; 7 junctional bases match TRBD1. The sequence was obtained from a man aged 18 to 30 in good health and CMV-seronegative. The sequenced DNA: TGTGCCAGCAGCTTAGCCGACAGGGCGAGTAATGAAAAACTGTTTTTT. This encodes CASSLADRASNEKLFF.